The next 26 T cell receptor beta chains were all read from a single sample in a study of blood T cell repertoires in COVID-19 (dated by TCRdb to 2020 to 2021). The library was produced with the immunoSEQ multiplex PCR assay. TCRdb carries this immuneACCESS record with in-frame sequences only. Its versions omit some clonotypes, under half of them owing to an unresolved V gene in the studies checked, with the rest unexplained. This sample is represented by 60,000 or so clones; roughly 87% of them were singletons. The ten biggest clones cover roughly 9.1% of the sample. The specimen sequenced was peripheral blood. The receptors stem from a human donor with acute or convalescent COVID-19. The donor label of this sample is uncertain.

This clone has a handful of counts. V and J are TRBV29-1 and TRBJ1-1; D ambiguous. The length of the CDR3 is 13 residues. V gave up 4 bases and J gave up 5 bases, with 14 bases separating them. Germline V gene sequence: CDR1 SQVTM, CDR2 ANQGSEA. The CDR3 bases are TGCAGCGTTGTGGCGGGATTACGGACTGAAGCTTTCTTT. Encoded protein: CSVVAGLRTEAFF.

This clone has only a few counts. The chain employs TRBV27 and TRBJ2-5, with D perhaps TRBD2 (6 bases). The V end was cut by 2 bases, the J end by 2 bases, with 12 bases between. This CDR3 contains 15 residues. Germline CDR1 MNHEY, CDR2 SMNVEV (reference sequence). The CDR3 here is CASSLGGFRQETQYF. Written as DNA, the CDR3 is TGTGCCAGCAGTTTAGGAGGGTTCCGTCAAGAGACCCAGTACTTC.

This chain uses TRBV3-1 (or the pseudogene TRBV3-2) with TRBJ2-7; possibly TRBD2 for D (6 bases). The CDR3 has 13 amino acids. CDR1 is LGHDT and CDR2 is YNNKEL in the germline V gene (reference sequence). V shed 4 bases and J shed 1 base, with 8 bases lying between them. The chain's CDR3 is CASSPRGSYEQYV. The DNA of the CDR3 is TGTGCCAGCAGCCCACGGGGGTCCTACGAGCAGTACGTC.

This clone was found a few times. The CDR3 bases are TGTGCCACGAGAAAAGCGGGGGATTTAAACAATGAGCAGTTCTTC. As protein: CATRKAGDLNNEQFF. This sequence joins TRBV10-3 and TRBJ2-1; 8 nucleotides agree with TRBD2. V lost 10 bases to trimming and J lost 5 bases; unmatched junction nucleotides: 13. Germline V lookup: CDR1 ENHRY, CDR2 SYGVKD. CDR3 size: 15 residues.

The V call is TRBV7-8, the J call TRBJ2-7, with 12 nucleotides matching TRBD1. The V gene's germline CDR1 is SGHVS and CDR2 FQNEAQ. The junction had 4 bases not matched to a gene; V was cut back by 5 bases and J by 5 bases. There are 14 residues in the CDR3. CDR3 in amino acids: CASSGTGGFDEQYF. CDR3 sequence (DNA): TGTGCCAGCAGCGGGACAGGGGGCTTCGACGAGCAGTACTTC.

CDR3 DNA sequence: TGTGCCAGCCTAGACAGGGGGAAAAACACTGAAGCTTTCTTT. Protein sequence: CASLDRGKNTEAFF. The genes are TRBV27 and TRBJ1-1, with TRBD1 matching over 9 bases. CDR3 length: 14 amino acids. Germline V lookup: CDR1 MNHEY, CDR2 SMNVEV (reference sequence). The V and J ends lost 8 bases and 2 bases, in that order; junction bases with no gene match: 6.

The chain carries TRBV6-6 and TRBJ2-1, with D unresolved. The CDR3 totals 13 residues. Trimming removed 4 bases from V and 4 bases from J, with 8 bases in between. The germline CDR1 and CDR2 sequences are MNHNY and SVGAGI (reference sequence). The CDR3 coding sequence is TGTGCCAGCAGTTTTGACACGTACAATGAGCAGTTCTTC. This translates into CASSFDTYNEQFF.

The genes are TRBV6-5 and TRBJ2-7; D gene uncertain. Between the trimmed V and J ends, which lost 8 bases and 0 bases, there was a span of 11 bases. This CDR3 spans 13 amino acids. Germline V gene data show CDR1 as MNHEY and CDR2 as SVGAGI. This chain's CDR3 is CASRLSPSYEQYV. The CDR3 coding sequence is TGTGCCAGCCGACTGAGTCCCTCCTACGAGCAGTACGTC.

The chain links TRBV2 to TRBJ2-5, with 8 bases fitting TRBD2. This CDR3 has 16 amino acids. CDR1 is SNHLY and CDR2 is FYNNEI in the germline V gene. J was trimmed by 2 bases and V by 7 bases; bases with no gene match: 12. The CDR3 here is CASKNHLAGTQETQYF. CDR3 nucleotide sequence: TGTGCCAGCAAGAATCATCTAGCGGGTACACAAGAGACCCAGTACTTC.

In nucleotides, the CDR3 is TGTGCCAGCTCACCAGGACAGGGACTTTATCAGCCCCAGCATTTT. Protein: CASSPGQGLYQPQHF. J is TRBJ1-5 and V is TRBV18; 8 bases are a match to TRBD1. Trimming removed 2 bases from V and 5 bases from J; junction bases left unmatched: 5. Looked up from germline, CDR1 is KGHSH and CDR2 is LQKENI. The CDR3 contains 15 residues.

The chain links TRBV27 to TRBJ1-3; D is possibly TRBD1 (5 bases). Germline V gene data show CDR1 as MNHEY and CDR2 as SMNVEV (reference sequence). CDR3 length: 18 amino acids. V was clipped by 5 bases and J by 2 bases, with 22 bases between them. CDR3 DNA sequence: TGTGCCAGCAGTCCCCACCTGACTGCAGGGAAAACTGGAAACACCATATATTTT. This encodes CASSPHLTAGKTGNTIYF.

Of note for this clone: The junction departs from the called germline gene at one end, perhaps through a read error. This chain joins TRBV7-7 and TRBJ2-3; TRBD2 matches at 9 bases. Germline assignment: CDR1 SSHAT and CDR2 FNYEAQ (reference sequence). CDR3 length: 15 amino acids. The CDR3 here is CASSLAGDLTDTQYF. The DNA of the CDR3 is TGTGCTAGCAGCTTAGCGGGAGACCTCACAGATACGCAGTATTTT.

The V gene is TRBV7-9, the J gene TRBJ2-7; 7 bases are a match to TRBD2. V dropped 7 bases and J dropped 2; count of bases not matched to a gene: 8. Germline lookup yields CDR1 SEHNR and CDR2 FQNEAQ (reference sequence). The CDR3 covers 14 residues. The CDR3 loop is CASTEGGRPYEQYF. The CDR3 region has the DNA TGTGCCAGCACCGAAGGCGGGAGACCCTACGAGCAGTACTTC.

The chain links TRBV5-4 to TRBJ2-3; TRBD2 agrees at 14 bases. The length of the CDR3 is 16 residues. The V and J ends lost 4 bases and 5 bases, in that order; junction bases with no gene match: 6. Germline CDR1 SGHNT, CDR2 YYREEE (reference sequence). CDR3 bases: TGTGCCAGCAGCAAGACTAGCGGGAGGGCGTTAGATACGCAGTATTTT. Amino acids: CASSKTSGRALDTQYF.

The chain recombines TRBV19 with TRBJ2-4; D may be TRBD1 (6 bases). V lost 0 bases, J lost 4 bases, and 7 bases lay in between. This CDR3 has 14 residues. CDR1 is LNHDA and CDR2 is SQIVND in the germline V gene (reference sequence). The CDR3 region is CASSIEDRKNIQYF. The CDR3 nucleotides read TGTGCCAGTAGTATAGAGGACAGAAAAAACATTCAGTACTTC.

This chain connects TRBV27 to TRBJ1-1; D is possibly TRBD1 (6 bases). The V gene lost 6 bases and the J gene lost 1 base, with 15 bases spanning the gap. The CDR3 is 15 amino acids. Germline V CDR1 and CDR2: MNHEY, SMNVEV (reference sequence). CDR3 residues: CASRASRGSNTEAFF. CDR3 sequence (DNA): TGTGCCAGCAGGGCAAGCAGGGGCTCGAACACTGAAGCTTTCTTT.

This clone was seen once. The chain carries TRBV2 and TRBJ1-2; maybe TRBD1 (5 bases). Germline V gene data show CDR1 as SNHLY and CDR2 as FYNNEI. The CDR3 extends over 14 amino acids. The V gene lost 6 bases and the J gene lost 3 bases, with 14 bases spanning the gap. CDR3 residues: CASRQVPGDYGYTF. The CDR3 bases are TGTGCCAGCAGACAGGTCCCGGGGGACTATGGCTACACCTTC.

V gene TRBV3-1 (or the pseudogene TRBV3-2) combines with J gene TRBJ1-6, with D hard to call. Trimming shortened V by 4 bases and J by 8 bases, and 18 bases separated the two germline ends. Germline V gene lookup returns CDR1 LGHDT and CDR2 YNNKEL (reference sequence). The CDR3 length is 16 residues. The CDR3 sequence is CASSRPGSSGDSPLHF. CDR3 DNA: TGTGCCAGCAGCCGTCCCGGGTCCTCTGGAGATTCACCCCTCCACTTT.

The V call is TRBV5-1, the J call TRBJ2-7; D perhaps matches TRBD1 (6 bases). CDR1 and CDR2 from the germline V gene are SGHRS and YFSETQ. The CDR3 loop spans 15 amino acids. Between the trimmed V and J ends, which lost 4 bases and 2 bases, there was a span of 16 bases. CDR3 sequence: CASSQVGAETYEQYF. The CDR3 DNA is TGCGCCAGCAGCCAGGTGGGGGCCGAGACCTACGAGCAGTACTTC.

The chain links TRBV7-2 to TRBJ2-3, with no clear D. Germline CDR1 and CDR2: SGHTA and FQGNSA. The CDR3 sequence is 12 residues long. Trimming removed 5 bases at V and 3 bases at J, with 6 bases between. The CDR3 coding sequence is TGTGCCAGCAGCCCGAGGACAGATACGCAGTATTTT. Its protein product is CASSPRTDTQYF.

This clone is a singleton in its sample. The V call is TRBV28, the J call TRBJ2-1; 9 bases are a match to TRBD2. V lost 5 bases, J lost 4 bases, and 6 bases stayed unmatched. The CDR3 totals 15 residues. Germline V gene lookup returns CDR1 MDHEN and CDR2 SYDVKM. CDR3 amino acids: CASSVATSGYNEQFF. The DNA for the CDR3 is TGTGCCAGCAGTGTCGCAACTAGCGGGTACAATGAGCAGTTCTTC. The entire variable domain, with the rest obtained from reference TRBV28 and TRBJ2-1, is as follows: DVKVTQSSRYLVKRTGEKVFLECVQDMDHENMFWYRQDPGLGLRLIYFSYDVKMKEKGDIPEGYSVSREKKERFSLILESASTNQTSMYLCASSVATSGYNEQFFGPGTRLTVL.

The chain links TRBV25-1 to TRBJ2-7; TRBD2 aligns across 8 bases. The CDR3 is made up of 13 amino acids. The V and J ends lost 10 bases and 0 bases, in that order; junction bases with no gene match: 5. CDR1 is MGHDK and CDR2 is SYGVNS in the germline V gene. The CDR3 region has the DNA TGTGCCACAATCGGGGGGGTCTCCTACGAGCAGTACTTC. This codes for CATIGGVSYEQYF.

The gene calls are TRBV12-3 or TRBV12-4 and TRBJ2-1; 7 nucleotides align to TRBD1. The CDR3 totals 13 residues. V was pared by 10 bases and J by 0 bases, with 3 bases of the junction left unmatched. The CDR3 DNA is TGTGCCACAGGGGGAGTCTCCTACAATGAGCAGTTCTTC. The encoded protein is CATGGVSYNEQFF.

The chain is built from TRBV5-6 and TRBJ2-7, with D uncertain. Trimming took 5 bases from V and 6 from J, leaving 9 bases between them. Germline CDR1 SGHDT, CDR2 YYEEEE. The CDR3 loop spans 11 amino acids. As DNA, the CDR3 is TGTGCCAGCAGTTACAGTGGCGAGCAGTACGTC. Translating it yields CASSYSGEQYV.

The chain couples TRBV7-9 to TRBJ2-5, with D unclear. This CDR3 has 15 amino acids. Trimming took off 5 bases at V and 1 base at J, with 14 bases between the two ends. The germline V gene encodes CDR1 SEHNR and CDR2 FQNEAQ (reference sequence). The DNA of the CDR3 is TGTGCCAGCAGCCCAAGAGCACGCCCCCAAGAGACCCAGTACTTC. This encodes CASSPRARPQETQYF.

The chain uses TRBV7-9 and TRBJ1-2; no definite D call. CDR3 length: 18 residues. Germline loops: CDR1 SEHNR, CDR2 FQNEAQ (reference sequence). V was shortened by 2 bases and J by 3 bases, with 22 bases between the two germline ends. CDR3 coding DNA: TGTGCCAGCAGCTTACTCGCGGGTATTCTGTCCTTAGACTATGGCTACACCTTC. Protein: CASSLLAGILSLDYGYTF.